Each of the 2 T cell receptor beta chains below was sequenced from the same sample in a study of technical replicates of blood from several donors. Libraries were prepared by immunoSEQ multiplex PCR; TCRdb keeps only in-frame clonotypes and omits some of them. Here the sample spans more than 70,000 clones, 93% being singletons. The sample consisted of T cells isolated from PBMCs. The origin of the receptors is a human donor in good health.

The V gene is TRBV6-1, the J gene TRBJ2-1; 11 bases are shared with TRBD2. CDR3 length: 14 residues. The V gene's germline CDR1 is MNHNS and CDR2 SASEGT. With V trimmed by 7 bases and J by 6 bases, 5 bases remained unmatched. CDR3 sequence: CASTKLAGVNEQFF. DNA of the CDR3: TGTGCCAGCACAAAACTAGCGGGGGTCAATGAGCAGTTCTTC.

The chain is built from TRBV5-1 and TRBJ2-3, with 7 bases aligning to TRBD1. Germline CDR1 SGHRS, CDR2 YFSETQ. This CDR3 comprises 15 residues. V lost 2 bases and J lost 5; bases outside the gene matches: 8. The CDR3 is CASSLGDRGRDTQYF. CDR3 in DNA: TGCGCCAGCAGCTTAGGGGACAGAGGTAGAGATACGCAGTATTTT.